The T cell receptor (beta chain) under discussion was sequenced for a study of shared T cell receptors in the human thymus. The CDR3 is 19 amino acids. Trimming at V came to 4 bases and at J to 3 bases, leaving 13 bases not matched to a gene. Germline V CDR1 and CDR2: SGHTA, FQGNSA. Clones were read by immunoSEQ multiplex PCR, and TCRdb kept only the in-frame ones, dropping some. The repertoire consists of some 400,000 clones, with more than 85% occurring once and the leading ten covering roughly 0.021%. The chain links TRBV7-2 to TRBJ2-1, with TRBD2 matching over 12 bases. The receptor's source is a human donor. Sequencing was carried out using thymocytes. The chain's CDR3 is CASSSDKTSGSRIYNEQFF. DNA for the CDR3: TGTGCCAGCAGCTCGGATAAGACTAGCGGGAGCCGGATCTACAATGAGCAGTTCTTC. Based on the CDR3 plus reference TRBV7-2 and TRBJ2-1, the full variable domain is GAGVSQSPSNKVTEKGKDVELRCDPISGHTALYWYRQSLGQGLEFLIYFQGNSAPDKSGLPSDRFSAERTGGSVSTLTIQRTQQEDSAVYLCASSSDKTSGSRIYNEQFFGPGTRLTVL.